This T cell receptor beta chain was observed in a study of shared clonotypes between healthy human individuals. Germline V gene lookup returns CDR1 GTSNPN and CDR2 SVGIG (reference sequence). There are 13 residues in the CDR3. The V end was cut by 0 bases, the J end by 4 bases, with 9 bases between. About this clone itself: The same CDR3 can be traced to other DNA sequences in this sample.

Libraries were prepared by immunoSEQ multiplex PCR; TCRdb keeps only in-frame clonotypes and omits some of them. The sample holds 2.5 million or so clones, approximately 94% seen once. The genes are TRBV30 and TRBJ1-1; no reliable D call. This receptor was obtained from a man between 18 and 35 years old in good health. Sequencing input: naive CD4+ T cells sorted from blood. Subset noted: CD45RA+ positively selected. CDR3 protein: CAWSVREGTEAFF. DNA of the CDR3: TGTGCCTGGAGTGTACGGGAGGGCACTGAAGCTTTCTTT.